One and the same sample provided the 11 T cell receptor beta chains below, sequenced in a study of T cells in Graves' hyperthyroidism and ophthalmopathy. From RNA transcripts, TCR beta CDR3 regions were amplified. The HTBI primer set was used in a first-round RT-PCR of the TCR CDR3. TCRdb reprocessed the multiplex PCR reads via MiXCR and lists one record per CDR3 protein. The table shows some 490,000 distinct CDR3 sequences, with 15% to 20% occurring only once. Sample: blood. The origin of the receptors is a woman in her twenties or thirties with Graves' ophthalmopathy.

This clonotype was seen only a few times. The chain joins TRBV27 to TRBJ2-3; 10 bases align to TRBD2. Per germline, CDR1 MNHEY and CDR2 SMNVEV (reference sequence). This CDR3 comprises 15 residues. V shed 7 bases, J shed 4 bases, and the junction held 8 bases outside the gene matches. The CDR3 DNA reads TGTGCCAGCATCGCCCTAGCGGGAGAGGCAGATACGCAGTATTTT. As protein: CASIALAGEADTQYF.

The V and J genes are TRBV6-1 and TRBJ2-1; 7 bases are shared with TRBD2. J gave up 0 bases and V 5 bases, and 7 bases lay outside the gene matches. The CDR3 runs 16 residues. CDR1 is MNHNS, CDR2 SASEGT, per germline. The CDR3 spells CASSRDYDSSYNEQFF. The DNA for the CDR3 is TGTGCCAGCAGTCGGGACTACGATAGCTCCTACAATGAGCAGTTCTTC.

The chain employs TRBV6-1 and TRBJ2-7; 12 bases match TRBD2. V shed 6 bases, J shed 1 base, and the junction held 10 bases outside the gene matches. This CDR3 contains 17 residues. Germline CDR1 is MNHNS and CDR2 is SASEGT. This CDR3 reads CASRLGRLAGDSYEQYF. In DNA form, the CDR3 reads TGTGCCAGCAGGCTAGGGAGACTAGCGGGAGATTCCTACGAGCAGTACTTC.

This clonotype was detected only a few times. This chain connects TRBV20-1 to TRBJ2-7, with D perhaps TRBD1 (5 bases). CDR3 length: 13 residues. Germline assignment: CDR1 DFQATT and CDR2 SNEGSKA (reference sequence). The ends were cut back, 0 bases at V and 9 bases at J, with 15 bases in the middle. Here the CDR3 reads CSARDQGEGAQYF. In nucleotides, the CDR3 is TGCAGTGCTAGAGATCAAGGGGAAGGGGCGCAGTACTTC.

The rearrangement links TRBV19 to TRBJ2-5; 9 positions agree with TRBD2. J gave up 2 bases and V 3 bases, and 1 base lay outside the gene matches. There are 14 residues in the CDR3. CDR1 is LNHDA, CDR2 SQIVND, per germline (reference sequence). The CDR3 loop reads CASSMAGGQETQYF. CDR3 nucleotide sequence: TGTGCCAGTAGTATGGCGGGAGGGCAAGAGACCCAGTACTTC.

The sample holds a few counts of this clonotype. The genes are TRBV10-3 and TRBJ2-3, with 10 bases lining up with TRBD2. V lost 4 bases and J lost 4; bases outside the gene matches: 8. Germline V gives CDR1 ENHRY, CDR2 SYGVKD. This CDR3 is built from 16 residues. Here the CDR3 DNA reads TGTGCCATCAGTGTAATGGCTAGCGGGAGCTCAGATACGCAGTATTTT. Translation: CAISVMASGSSDTQYF.

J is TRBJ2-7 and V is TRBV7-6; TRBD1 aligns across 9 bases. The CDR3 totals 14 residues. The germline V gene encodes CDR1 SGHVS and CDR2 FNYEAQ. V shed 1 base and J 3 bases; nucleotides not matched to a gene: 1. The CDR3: CASSLGDRVYEQYF. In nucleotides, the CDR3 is TGTGCCAGCAGCTTAGGGGACAGGGTCTACGAGCAGTACTTC.

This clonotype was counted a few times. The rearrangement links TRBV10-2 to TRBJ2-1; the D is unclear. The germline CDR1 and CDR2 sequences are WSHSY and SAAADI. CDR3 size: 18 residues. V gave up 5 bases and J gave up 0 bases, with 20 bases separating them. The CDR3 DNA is TGCGCCAGCAGTCTGATGGTCCCGGGTTCAAGCTCCTACAATGAGCAGTTCTTC. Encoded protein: CASSLMVPGSSSYNEQFF.

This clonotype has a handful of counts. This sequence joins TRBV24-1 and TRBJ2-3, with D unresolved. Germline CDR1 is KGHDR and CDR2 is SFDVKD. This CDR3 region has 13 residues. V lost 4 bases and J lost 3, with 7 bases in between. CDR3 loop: CATSEALTDTQYF. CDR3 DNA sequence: TGTGCCACCAGTGAGGCGTTGACAGATACGCAGTATTTT.

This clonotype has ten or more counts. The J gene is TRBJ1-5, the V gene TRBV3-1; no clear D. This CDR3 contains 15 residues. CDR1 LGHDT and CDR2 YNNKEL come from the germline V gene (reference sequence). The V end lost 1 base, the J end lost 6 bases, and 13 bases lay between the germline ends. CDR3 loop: CASSQGPSLGQPQHF. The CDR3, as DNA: TGTGCCAGCAGCCAAGGGCCCTCCCTGGGTCAGCCCCAGCATTTT.

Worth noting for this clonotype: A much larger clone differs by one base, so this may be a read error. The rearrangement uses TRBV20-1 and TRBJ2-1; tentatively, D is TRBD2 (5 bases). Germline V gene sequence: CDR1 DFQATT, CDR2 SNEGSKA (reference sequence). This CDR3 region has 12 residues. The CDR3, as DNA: TGCAATGCTCCGGACTCAGGCGATGAGCAGTTCTTC. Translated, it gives CNAPDSGDEQFF.